This record covers a single T cell receptor (beta chain). Its antigen remains unknown. The data originate from a study of T cells in narcolepsy. As for the study in general: Patients with NT1 or NT2 and healthy control donors were enrolled.

TCRdb's copy holds only in-frame clones and misses some; the assay was immunoSEQ multiplex PCR. The sample has over 25,000 clones, about 80% seen once. Study outcomes and limitations: Reportedly, autoreactive clonotypes were serially detected in patients' blood but not controls'. HCRT-specific and TRIB2-specific autoreactive clonotypes appeared among same-patient CSF and blood CD4+ clonotypes.

Source material: CD45RA- memory CD4+ T cells from PBMCs. This sequence was found in a human donor with narcolepsy.

As DNA, the CDR3 is TGTGCCAGCAGCCGGTCATGGGGGGCAGGGGATTCACCCCTCCACTTT. It yields the protein CASSRSWGAGDSPLHF. V usage is TRBV7-2 and J usage is TRBJ1-6; weak D call: TRBD1 (6 bases). CDR1 and CDR2 (germline): SGHTA, FQGNSA. V lost 5 bases to trimming and J lost 8 bases, with 19 bases between them. The CDR3 extends over 16 amino acids.